This entry lists 32 T cell receptor beta chains sequenced from one sample in a study of cytomegalovirus exposure and HLA in healthy donors. The study ran its PCR with 60 Vbeta and 13 Jbeta primers. TCRdb's copy holds only in-frame clones and misses some; the assay was immunoSEQ multiplex PCR. This sample yields about 76,000 clones, of which around 78% are seen a single time; 2.5% belongs to the top ten. Sequencing was carried out using PBMCs. The receptors come from a male donor in good health and CMV-seropositive.

This sequence joins TRBV5-1 and TRBJ2-7; possible D gene TRBD2, 6 bases. Trimming stripped 0 bases from V and 1 base from J, with 11 bases between. CDR1 and CDR2 from the germline V gene are SGHRS and YFSETQ. This CDR3 has 15 amino acids. CDR3 loop: CASSLGSGTSYEQYF. The CDR3 DNA is TGCGCCAGCAGCTTGGGTAGCGGTACTTCCTACGAGCAGTACTTC.

The genes are TRBV4-1 and TRBJ1-2, with unresolved D. The CDR3 consists of 14 residues. Trimming took 0 bases from V and 0 from J, leaving 5 bases between them. Germline lookup yields CDR1 MGHRA and CDR2 YSYEKL. The CDR3 DNA reads TGCGCCAGCAGCCAAGACCCTTCTAACTATGGCTACACCTTC. Protein sequence: CASSQDPSNYGYTF.

V is TRBV28 and J is TRBJ1-2; 9 bases are a match to TRBD1. The germline gives CDR1 MDHEN, CDR2 SYDVKM. V shed 6 bases, J shed 4 bases, and the junction held 12 bases outside the gene matches. The CDR3 sequence is 16 residues long. This chain's CDR3 is CASSLTGGSRIYGYTF. The CDR3 region has the DNA TGTGCCAGCAGCTTGACAGGGGGGTCTCGTATCTATGGCTACACCTTC.

A single count supports this clone. This specimen includes other DNA sequences encoding the same CDR3. The V and J genes are TRBV19 and TRBJ2-7; 7 bases map to TRBD1. There are 12 residues in the CDR3. Looked up from germline, CDR1 is LNHDA and CDR2 is SQIVND (reference sequence). The J segment lost 3 bases and the V segment lost 4 bases, leaving 0 bases of the junction unmatched. The CDR3 bases are TGTGCCAGTAGTAGGACAGGCTACGAGCAGTACTTC. Translating gives CASSRTGYEQYF.

The V and J genes are TRBV19 and TRBJ2-5; possible D gene TRBD2, 5 bases. V was clipped by 3 bases and J by 6 bases, with 11 bases between them. The CDR3 sequence is 13 residues long. Looked up from germline, CDR1 is LNHDA and CDR2 is SQIVND (reference sequence). The CDR3 reads CASSIGGSQTQYF. DNA for the CDR3: TGTGCCAGTAGTATTGGAGGCAGCCAGACCCAGTACTTC.

A note on this clone: Other DNA sequences in this specimen translate into the identical CDR3. This sequence joins TRBV6-1 and TRBJ2-1; maybe TRBD1 (5 bases). The CDR3 extends over 12 amino acids. Trimming cost V 2 bases and J 6 bases, with 5 bases left between them. Germline CDR1 reads MNHNS; CDR2 reads SASEGT. In nucleotides, the CDR3 is TGTGCCAGCAGTGAAAGGGGCAATGAGCAGTTCTTC. Translating gives CASSERGNEQFF.

J is TRBJ2-1 and V is TRBV7-8; D is unresolved. The CDR3 has 14 residues. Trimming shortened V by 2 bases and J by 7 bases, and 12 bases separated the two germline ends. CDR1 is SGHVS, CDR2 FQNEAQ, per germline. CDR3 residues: CASSLLRLVNEQFF. The DNA of the CDR3 is TGTGCCAGCAGCTTATTGAGACTCGTGAATGAGCAGTTCTTC.

V and J are TRBV27 and TRBJ2-7, with D unclear. Germline V gene lookup returns CDR1 MNHEY and CDR2 SMNVEV (reference sequence). The ends were cut back, 6 bases at V and 2 bases at J, with 14 bases in the middle. This CDR3 has 14 amino acids. CDR3: CASSRKLGPYEQYF. Here the CDR3 DNA reads TGTGCCAGCAGCAGAAAGCTGGGCCCCTACGAGCAGTACTTC.

J is TRBJ2-5 and V is TRBV19; tentative D call: TRBD1 (8 bases). The ends were cut back, 7 bases at V and 2 bases at J, with 17 bases in the middle. The germline CDR1 and CDR2 sequences are LNHDA and SQIVND (reference sequence). The CDR3 loop spans 15 amino acids. CDR3 region: CASTRSGTGQETQYF. The DNA for the CDR3 is TGTGCCAGTACAAGAAGCGGGACAGGTCAAGAGACCCAGTACTTC.

The chain joins TRBV7-6 to TRBJ1-4; unclear D gene. The germline CDR1 and CDR2 sequences are SGHVS and FNYEAQ. This CDR3 has 12 residues. V dropped 3 bases and J dropped 7 bases, with 6 bases sitting between them. CDR3 residues: CASSFRGEKLFF. CDR3 coding DNA: TGTGCCAGCAGCTTTAGAGGTGAAAAACTGTTTTTT.

This rearrangement joins TRBV6-1 to TRBJ2-7; D is unclear. From germline, CDR1 is MNHNS and CDR2 SASEGT. V dropped 7 bases and J dropped 2 bases, with 12 bases sitting between them. The CDR3 contains 13 residues. CDR3 region: CASTSRTAYEQYF. The CDR3 region has the DNA TGTGCCAGCACCTCTCGTACGGCCTACGAGCAGTACTTC.

The V and J genes are TRBV5-1 and TRBJ2-4; the D is unclear. The CDR3 runs 14 residues. The germline gives CDR1 SGHRS, CDR2 YFSETQ. Trimming stripped 2 bases from V and 8 bases from J, with 14 bases between. The chain's CDR3 is CASSFGGTRDIQYF. CDR3 nucleotide sequence: TGCGCCAGCAGCTTCGGCGGAACCCGGGACATTCAGTACTTC. The full variable domain, in which reference TRBV5-1 and TRBJ2-4 provide the parts outside the CDR3, is KAGVTQTPRYLIKTRGQQVTLSCSPISGHRSVSWYQQTPGQGLQFLFEYFSETQRNKGNFPGRFSGRQFSNSRSEMNVSTLELGDSALYLCASSFGGTRDIQYFGAGTRLSVL.

This clone was seen only a few times. This chain uses TRBV5-6 with TRBJ2-1; 7 positions match TRBD1. Losses at the gene ends were 2 bases for V and 13 bases for J; bases not matched to a gene: 6. The CDR3 is made up of 12 amino acids. The germline gives CDR1 SGHDT, CDR2 YYEEEE. The DNA for the CDR3 is TGTGCCAGCAGCTTTACACGACAGGGTCAGTTCTTC. It codes for CASSFTRQGQFF. Combining the CDR3 with reference TRBV5-6 and TRBJ2-1 gives the whole variable domain DAGVTQSPTHLIKTRGQQVTLRCSPKSGHDTVSWYQQALGQGPQFIFQYYEEEERQRGNFPDRFSGHQFPNYSSELNVNALLLGDSALYLCASSFTRQGQFFGPGTRLTVL.

The chain has TRBV7-3 and TRBJ2-2, with D maybe TRBD2 (6 bases). CDR1 is SGHTA and CDR2 is FQGTGA in the germline V gene. CDR3 length: 16 amino acids. Deletions cut 5 bases from V and 6 bases from J, with 19 bases between. CDR3 coding DNA: TGTGCCAGCAGCCGGGAAGGAGGGCGGGGTTCCGGGGAGCTGTTTTTT. Encoded protein: CASSREGGRGSGELFF.

This clone was counted between two and nine times. The genes are TRBV29-1 and TRBJ2-3; maybe TRBD2 (5 bases). The germline V gene encodes CDR1 SQVTM and CDR2 ANQGSEA. Trimming pared 1 base from V and 6 bases from J, leaving 11 bases between. There are 13 residues in the CDR3. CDR3 sequence reads: CSVEVNGVDTQYF. The DNA of the CDR3 is TGCAGCGTTGAAGTGAACGGGGTCGATACGCAGTATTTT.

In regard to this clone: Other DNA sequences in this sample translate to the same CDR3. The gene calls are TRBV9 and TRBJ2-1; D may be TRBD2 (5 bases). Trimming stripped 0 bases from V and 9 bases from J, with 19 bases between. The CDR3 sequence is 16 residues long. Per the germline V gene, CDR1 is SGDLS and CDR2 is YYNGEE. CDR3 coding DNA: TGTGCCAGCAGCGTAGGAGCAGGAGGCCTGGCGAGTGAGCAGTTCTTC. Translating it yields CASSVGAGGLASEQFF.

This clone was counted a few times. The chain couples TRBV18 to TRBJ2-3; 9 nucleotides align to TRBD2. Germline assignment: CDR1 KGHSH and CDR2 LQKENI. The CDR3 totals 15 residues. V shed 6 bases and J 6 bases; nucleotides not matched to a gene: 10. The CDR3: CASSTLSGRSDTQYF. The CDR3 nucleotides read TGTGCCAGCTCGACCCTTAGCGGGAGATCCGATACGCAGTATTTT.

The chain uses TRBV10-3 and TRBJ2-7; D might be TRBD2 (5 bases). V gave up 0 bases and J gave up 1 base, with 16 bases separating them. The CDR3 covers 17 residues. CDR1 is ENHRY, CDR2 SYGVKD, per germline. CDR3 DNA sequence: TGTGCCATCAGTGAGTCCCCATCGAGCGGCTCGTCCTACGAGCAGTACTTC. It is translated as CAISESPSSGSSYEQYF.

This chain joins TRBV13 and TRBJ2-7; the match to TRBD1 covers 11 bases. Germline lookup yields CDR1 PRHDT and CDR2 FYEKMQ (reference sequence). The J segment lost 6 bases and the V segment lost 5 bases, leaving 6 bases of the junction unmatched. The CDR3 has 14 amino acids. CDR3 DNA sequence: TGTGCCAGCAGCCTTGGACAGGGGGCGATCGAGCAGTACTTC. This encodes CASSLGQGAIEQYF.

The chain carries TRBV29-1 and TRBJ1-2, with 10 bases fitting TRBD1. CDR1 SQVTM and CDR2 ANQGSEA come from the germline V gene. The junction had 6 bases not matched to a gene; V was cut back by 7 bases and J by 7 bases. There are 12 residues in the CDR3. CDR3 region: CSARQGAGGYTF. In nucleotides, the CDR3 is TGCAGCGCACGACAGGGGGCGGGTGGCTACACCTTC.

The chain carries TRBV6-5 and TRBJ2-1, with 8 bases matching TRBD2. Trimming cost V 0 bases and J 3 bases; bases outside gene matches: 1. CDR1 is MNHEY, CDR2 SVGAGI, per germline. This CDR3 contains 15 residues. CDR3 in DNA: TGTGCCAGCAGTTACTCTAGCGGGGACTACAATGAGCAGTTCTTC. This encodes CASSYSSGDYNEQFF.

This chain connects TRBV18 to TRBJ2-3, with D maybe TRBD2 (6 bases). With 5 bases removed from V and 5 bases from J, the gap between germline ends came to 8 bases. Germline assignment: CDR1 KGHSH and CDR2 LQKENI. The CDR3 consists of 12 residues. The CDR3 sequence: CASSASEDTQYF. For the CDR3, the DNA is TGTGCCAGCTCAGCTAGCGAAGATACGCAGTATTTT.

The chain carries TRBV9 and TRBJ2-3; 8 positions match TRBD2. The CDR3 sequence is 15 residues long. Germline CDR1 and CDR2: SGDLS and YYNGEE. The J segment lost 0 bases and the V segment lost 2 bases, leaving 2 bases of the junction unmatched. The CDR3 DNA reads as TGTGCCAGCAGCGTTACTAGCGGCAGCACAGATACGCAGTATTTT. Encoded protein: CASSVTSGSTDTQYF.

The chain uses TRBV6-6 and TRBJ2-1; no reliable D call. V was clipped by 8 bases and J by 3 bases, with 20 bases between them. The CDR3 totals 16 residues. CDR1 is MNHNY, CDR2 SVGAGI, per germline (reference sequence). DNA of the CDR3: TGTGCCAGCCTGCAGGAAGGTACCCTTGGCTACAATGAGCAGTTCTTC. It codes for CASLQEGTLGYNEQFF.

The genes are TRBV2 and TRBJ1-6; 9 bases match TRBD1. The CDR3 has 15 residues. From germline, CDR1 is SNHLY and CDR2 FYNNEI. Trimming removed 6 bases from V and 5 bases from J; junction bases left unmatched: 5. CDR3 sequence reads: CASRKQGAHNSPLHF. The CDR3 nucleotides are TGTGCCAGCAGGAAACAGGGGGCGCATAATTCACCCCTCCACTTT.

There are a few counts of this clone. This sequence joins TRBV7-2 and TRBJ2-1, with 9 positions matching TRBD2. This CDR3 region has 17 residues. Unmatched junction bases numbered 6, after V lost 1 base and J lost 2 bases. Germline V gene data show CDR1 as SGHTA and CDR2 as FQGNSA. CDR3 region: CASSLVGSGGPYNEQFF. The CDR3 bases are TGTGCCAGCAGCTTAGTTGGTAGCGGGGGACCCTACAATGAGCAGTTCTTC.

This clone was seen more than once but under ten times. The DNA for the CDR3 is TGTGCCAGCAGTTTAATTACTAGCGGAATGGGGGAGCAGTACTTC. This encodes CASSLITSGMGEQYF. V and J are TRBV28 and TRBJ2-7; 8 bases fit TRBD2. With V trimmed by 2 bases and J by 7 bases, 10 bases remained unmatched. The CDR3 is 15 amino acids. In germline, CDR1 is MDHEN, CDR2 SYDVKM. The variable domain in full, with the rest retrieved from reference TRBV28 and TRBJ2-7, is DVKVTQSSRYLVKRTGEKVFLECVQDMDHENMFWYRQDPGLGLRLIYFSYDVKMKEKGDIPEGYSVSREKKERFSLILESASTNQTSMYLCASSLITSGMGEQYFGPGTRLTVT.

V is TRBV18 and J is TRBJ2-1; no clear D. Germline CDR1 KGHSH, CDR2 LQKENI. The CDR3 runs 14 residues. With 3 bases removed from V and 3 bases from J, the gap between germline ends came to 9 bases. CDR3: CASSPHHSYNEQFF. Here the CDR3 DNA reads TGTGCCAGCTCACCCCACCATAGCTACAATGAGCAGTTCTTC.

V usage is TRBV18 and J usage is TRBJ2-2, with 15 nucleotides matching TRBD2. The length of the CDR3 is 19 residues. Germline CDR1 reads KGHSH; CDR2 reads LQKENI. After removal of 4 bases from V and 5 bases from J, the junction contained 11 bases not matched to a gene. In DNA, the CDR3 is TGTGCCAGCTCACTCCTCGGACTAGCGGGAGGGCCGGTGACCGGGGAGCTGTTTTTT. Protein sequence: CASSLLGLAGGPVTGELFF.

This clone was recorded only once. The same CDR3 arises from other DNA sequences in this sample as well. The V gene is TRBV4-1, the J gene TRBJ1-5, with 11 bases fitting TRBD1. The trim removed 0 bases at V and 5 bases at J, leaving 3 bases unmatched. The CDR3 spans 16 residues. In germline, CDR1 is MGHRA, CDR2 YSYEKL. This chain's CDR3 is CASSQDGGQGDQPQHF. The CDR3, as DNA: TGCGCCAGCAGCCAAGACGGGGGACAGGGGGATCAGCCCCAGCATTTT.

This clone was detected once. The V call is TRBV15, the J call TRBJ2-7, with D possibly being TRBD2 (6 bases). The CDR3 runs to 15 residues. Germline V gives CDR1 LNHNV, CDR2 YYDKDF (reference sequence). V dropped 1 base and J dropped 2 bases, with 12 bases sitting between them. The CDR3 protein is CATSRGRRGTYEQYF. The CDR3 DNA is TGTGCCACCAGCAGAGGGAGGCGGGGTACCTACGAGCAGTACTTC. The full variable domain, rest sourced from reference TRBV15 and TRBJ2-7, is DAMVIQNPRYQVTQFGKPVTLSCSQTLNHNVMYWYQQKSSQAPKLLFHYYDKDFNNEADTPDNFQSRRPNTSFCFLDIRSPGLGDTAMYLCATSRGRRGTYEQYFGPGTRLTVT.

The rearrangement joins TRBV11-2 to TRBJ2-7, with a tentative D call TRBD2 (6 bases). The CDR3 has 15 residues. V was pared by 2 bases and J by 0 bases, with 11 bases between. CDR1 and CDR2 (germline): SGHAT, FQNNGV. The CDR3 loop reads CASSLLRGISYEQYF. The CDR3 DNA follows: TGTGCCAGCAGCTTACTACGGGGGATCTCCTACGAGCAGTACTTC.